This note documents a single TCR beta chain sequence. Its target is unknown. It was with 60 Vbeta and 13 Jbeta primers that the PCR ran. TCRdb's table, derived via immunoSEQ multiplex PCR, lists solely in-frame clones and lacks some. This sample's table has 95,000 to 150,000 clones. This record belongs to a study of cytomegalovirus exposure and HLA in healthy donors. Study results and caveats: The authors reported that TCR beta sequences could predict HLA-A and HLA-B alleles. These predictions were accurate for most subjects in the first cohort. A later analysis linked some 17,000 TCR beta sequences to HLA alleles at 0.05 false discovery rate. Across all donors, roughly uniform sequencing depth was an assumption of the presence/absence analyses. Later analysis reportedly placed an Asian-associated ancestry cluster below the roughly 690-donor mean in N-insertions.

CDR3 length: 16 residues. The trim removed 8 bases at V and 2 bases at J, leaving 7 bases unmatched. Looked up from germline, CDR1 is MGHRA and CDR2 is YSYEKL. Sample: PBMCs. The sequence was obtained from a man aged 40-50 years in good health and CMV-seronegative. This chain connects TRBV4-1 to TRBJ2-3; 13 bases are shared with TRBD2. The chain's CDR3 is CASQLAGGPITDTQYF. The DNA of the CDR3 is TGCGCCAGCCAACTAGCGGGAGGGCCGATCACAGATACGCAGTATTTT.